The T cell receptor (beta chain) described here comes from a study of vaccination and CD4 T cells after COVID-19. Study details: Post-vaccine sample collection happened at a median of approximately 79 days after dose two, ranging 14 to 241. Study-wide results and caveats: The median SARS-CoV-2-reactive clonotype number increased from approximately 21 to 40, without statistical significance.

Points on this clonotype: Its antigen remains unknown.

One entry per CDR3 protein, called by TCRdb with MiXCR from the PCR reads. The table includes about 21,000 distinct CDR3 sequences, 50% to 60% detected once. V was trimmed by 5 bases and J by 2 bases, leaving 13 bases between them. CDR3 size: 16 residues. In germline, CDR1 is MNHEY, CDR2 SMNVEV (reference sequence). Sample: CD4+ T cells from blood, taken before SARS-CoV-2 vaccination. The clonotype comes from a human donor who had recovered from COVID-19. This rearrangement joins TRBV27 to TRBJ1-6; possible D gene TRBD1, 5 bases. The CDR3: CASSPRGDPYNSPLHF. The CDR3 nucleotides are TGTGCCAGCAGTCCCAGAGGGGACCCCTATAATTCACCCCTCCACTTT.